This record looks at one T cell receptor beta chain sequence and its context. This entry belongs to a study of metastatic and nonmetastatic thyroid tumors. Ahead of thyroid surgery, no patient had received treatment of any kind. Original processing notes: Across clinicopathological groups, CDR3 differences served as the basis for building a distant-metastasis classifier for papillary thyroid cancer. With MiXCR, TCRdb reprocessed the PCR reads. In this record, the V and J calls reflect TCRdb's handling and not the investigators' own analysis. The table includes 9,900 or so clones, more than 25% detected once. Germline-derived CDR1 and CDR2 are MNHNS and SASEGT. The CDR3 is 11 amino acids. The V end lost 7 bases, the J end lost 11 bases, and 12 bases lay between the germline ends.

The origin of this receptor is a female donor with papillary thyroid cancer or a benign thyroid nodule (not recorded which). Some clones in this sample may be carry-over from other donors' samples. The chain employs TRBV6-1 and TRBJ1-3; no firm D call. The sequenced sample was tumor tissue. The CDR3 DNA sequence: TGTGCCAGCATCCAGGTGTGTGCCATATATTTT. Amino acids: CASIQVCAIYF.